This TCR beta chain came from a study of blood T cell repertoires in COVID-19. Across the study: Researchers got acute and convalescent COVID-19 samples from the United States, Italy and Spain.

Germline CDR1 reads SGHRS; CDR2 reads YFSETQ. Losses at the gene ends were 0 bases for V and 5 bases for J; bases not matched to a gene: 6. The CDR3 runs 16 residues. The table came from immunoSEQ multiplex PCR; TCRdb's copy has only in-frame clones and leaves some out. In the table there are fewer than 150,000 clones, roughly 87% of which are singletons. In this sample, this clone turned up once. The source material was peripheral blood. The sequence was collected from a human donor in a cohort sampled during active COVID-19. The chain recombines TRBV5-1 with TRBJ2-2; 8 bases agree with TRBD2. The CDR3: CASSLVVGRDTGELFF. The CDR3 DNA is TGCGCCAGCAGCTTGGTAGTCGGGAGGGATACCGGGGAGCTGTTTTTT.